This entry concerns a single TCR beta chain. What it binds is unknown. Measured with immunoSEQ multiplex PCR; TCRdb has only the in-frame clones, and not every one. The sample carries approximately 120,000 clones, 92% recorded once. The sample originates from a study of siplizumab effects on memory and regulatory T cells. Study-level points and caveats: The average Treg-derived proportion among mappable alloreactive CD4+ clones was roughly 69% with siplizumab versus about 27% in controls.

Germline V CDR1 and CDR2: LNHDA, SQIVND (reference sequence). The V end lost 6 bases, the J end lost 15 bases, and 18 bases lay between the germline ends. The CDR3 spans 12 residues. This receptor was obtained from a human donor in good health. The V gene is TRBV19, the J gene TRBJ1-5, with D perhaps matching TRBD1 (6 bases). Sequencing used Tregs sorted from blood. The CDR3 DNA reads TGTGCCAGTAGAGGGAGGACAGCCTCGCGGCATTTT. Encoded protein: CASRGRTASRHF.